This T cell receptor beta chain stems from a study of technical replicates of blood from several donors (dated by TCRdb to 2016 to 2017). V gives up 7 bases and J gives up 0 bases, and the segment between their germline ends measures 10 bases. The CDR3 numbers 14 residues from cysteine through phenylalanine. Solely the CDR3 DNA is kept, with 42 bases framed from the first base. Looking up the germline V gene yields CDR1 ENHRY and CDR2 SYGVKD. Libraries were made using the immunoSEQ multiplex PCR assay. What TCRdb holds here is the immuneACCESS table cut down to in-frame rearrangements. Part of the clones is not present; checked against another copy, under half of the missing clones reflect an unresolved V gene, and the others are unexplained. Present in this sample are 62,000 or so clones, around nine tenths of which were seen just once. The ten largest account for under 6.5% of the sample. Notes on this clone: Its antigen is not yet known. Base qualities are not at hand, and no much larger clone is one base apart.

The sequence was collected from a human donor in good health. Some clones in this sample may be carry-over from other donors' samples. The V and J segments used are TRBV10-3 and TRBJ1-3, with TRBD1 as a weak D call on 5 bases. Sequencing was carried out using PBMCs. This receptor carries the CDR3 CAITGSSSGNTIYF. The base sequence is TGTGCCATCACAGGGTCGAGCTCTGGAAACACCATATATTTT.